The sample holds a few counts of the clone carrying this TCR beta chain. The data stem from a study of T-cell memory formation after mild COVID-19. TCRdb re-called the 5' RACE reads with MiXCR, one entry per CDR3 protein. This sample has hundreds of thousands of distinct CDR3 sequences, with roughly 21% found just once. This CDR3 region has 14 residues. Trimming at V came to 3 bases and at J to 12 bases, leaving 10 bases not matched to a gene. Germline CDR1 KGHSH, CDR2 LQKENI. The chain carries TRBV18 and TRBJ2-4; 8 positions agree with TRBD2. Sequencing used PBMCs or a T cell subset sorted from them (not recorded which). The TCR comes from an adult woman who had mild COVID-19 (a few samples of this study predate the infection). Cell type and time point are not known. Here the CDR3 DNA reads TGTGCCAGCTCACCGGGGACCGCGGGGGGAGCTCAGTACTTC. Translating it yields CASSPGTAGGAQYF.